This T cell receptor (beta chain) was found in a study of blood T cells in healthy people across ages. Overall study: In model experiments, template switching was able to capture about one barcoded beta molecule for every two T cells that were present.

For the second PCR, which ran for 7 to 11 cycles, a sample-barcoded 5' primer and a J-beta primer mix were used. TCRdb redid the calling of the 5' RACE reads with MiXCR, one entry per CDR3 protein. The table includes some 640,000 distinct CDR3 sequences, around 45% detected once. As to this clonotype: The antigen is not known. Given a much more abundant clone one base away, this may be a read error.

Findings and limits, study-wide: Age brought a roughly linear fall in TCR beta diversity measured per million T cells.

Germline V gene data show CDR1 as MNHNY and CDR2 as SVGAGI (reference sequence). The CDR3 extends over 16 amino acids. V lost 7 bases, J lost 2 bases, and 12 bases stayed unmatched. Researchers report isolating at least 7 million PBMCs per sample. The sample consisted of blood. This sequence joins TRBV6-6 and TRBJ2-5, with 8 nucleotides matching TRBD2. The sequence was collected from a woman in her fifties or sixties in good health. This CDR3 reads CASNKAGASGQETQYF. The CDR3 region has the DNA TGTGCCAGCAATAAAGCTGGGGCTAGCGGGCAAGAGACCCAGTACTTC.